The rows below give T cell receptor beta chains drawn from one sample of a study of immune characterization of retroperitoneal liposarcoma. TCRdb reanalysed the PCR reads using MiXCR and keeps one entry per CDR3 protein. The sample includes about 9,600 distinct CDR3 sequences, around 30% of them seen just once. The sequencing sample was made of tumor tissue. Receptors were obtained from a male donor with retroperitoneal liposarcoma. Both conserved end residues are part of each CDR3. The D gene is left open where the match is weak. The size entry is marked missing in some rows and otherwise reads once, few, many or a size class.

j_gene: TRBJ2-1; d_gene: NA; v_gene: TRBV7-2; abundance: NA; CDR3aa: CASSLVATGPYNEQFF; CDR3nt: TGTGCCAGCAGCTTAGTCGCGACAGGACCGTACAATGAGCAGTTCTTC
j_gene: TRBJ2-7; d_gene: NA; v_gene: TRBV12-3/TRBV12-4; abundance: NA; CDR3aa: CASSLTATYEQYF; CDR3nt: TGTGCCAGCAGTTTAACAGCCACCTACGAGCAGTACTTC
j_gene: TRBJ2-7; d_gene: NA; v_gene: TRBV12-3/TRBV12-4; abundance: medium-sized; CDR3aa: CASSLPTGSSYEQYF; CDR3nt: TGTGCCAGCAGTCTCCCGACAGGAAGCTCCTACGAGCAGTACTTC
j_gene: TRBJ2-1; d_gene: TRBD2; v_gene: TRBV6-1; abundance: NA; CDR3aa: CASSVIAGGYNEQFF; CDR3nt: TGTGCCAGCAGTGTGATAGCGGGGGGCTACAATGAGCAGTTCTTC
j_gene: TRBJ2-1; d_gene: NA; v_gene: TRBV6-6; abundance: few; CDR3aa: CASSYSGGTSYEQFF; CDR3nt: TGTGCCAGCAGTTACTCTGGCGGGACTTCCTACGAGCAGTTCTTC
j_gene: TRBJ2-3; d_gene: NA; v_gene: TRBV6-1; abundance: many; CDR3aa: CASSPRVLAVDTQYF; CDR3nt: TGTGCCAGCAGCCCGAGGGTGTTAGCGGTAGATACGCAGTATTTT
j_gene: TRBJ2-1; d_gene: TRBD2; v_gene: TRBV7-2; abundance: medium-sized; CDR3aa: CASSRGTSGSKSYEQFF; CDR3nt: TGTGCCAGCAGCCGCGGGACTAGCGGGAGTAAGTCCTACGAGCAGTTCTTC
j_gene: TRBJ2-7; d_gene: TRBD1; v_gene: TRBV7-2; abundance: few; CDR3aa: CASQIDRGAYNEQYF; CDR3nt: TGTGCCAGCCAAATCGACAGGGGCGCCTACAATGAGCAGTACTTC
j_gene: TRBJ1-4; d_gene: NA; v_gene: TRBV6-1; abundance: NA; CDR3aa: CASSEDVGQGSEKLFF; CDR3nt: TGTGCCAGCAGTGAGGATGTAGGGCAGGGGAGCGAAAAACTGTTTTTT
j_gene: TRBJ2-5; d_gene: NA; v_gene: TRBV6-1; abundance: medium-sized; CDR3aa: CASTHRDKETQYF; CDR3nt: TGTGCCAGCACTCACCGGGACAAAGAGACCCAGTACTTC
j_gene: TRBJ2-4; d_gene: NA; v_gene: TRBV7-8; abundance: many; CDR3aa: CASSLGDNEQYF; CDR3nt: TGTGCCAGCAGCTTAGGGGACAATGAGCAGTACTTC
j_gene: TRBJ1-3; d_gene: NA; v_gene: TRBV6-1; abundance: NA; CDR3aa: CASSALGRNTIYF; CDR3nt: TGTGCCAGCAGTGCGTTAGGGAGGAACACCATATATTTT
j_gene: TRBJ2-1; d_gene: NA; v_gene: TRBV7-6; abundance: many; CDR3aa: CASSPEDSDSFYNEQFF; CDR3nt: TGTGCCAGCAGCCCAGAGGACAGTGATTCATTCTACAATGAGCAGTTCTTC
j_gene: TRBJ2-3; d_gene: NA; v_gene: TRBV12-3/TRBV12-4; abundance: NA; CDR3aa: CASSRMGDTQYF; CDR3nt: TGTGCCAGCAGCCGGATGGGGGATACGCAGTATTTT
j_gene: TRBJ2-1; d_gene: NA; v_gene: TRBV7-6; abundance: NA; CDR3aa: CASSSYPRGNEQFF; CDR3nt: TGTGCCAGCAGCTCCTACCCCAGGGGAAACGAGCAGTTCTTC
j_gene: TRBJ2-5; d_gene: NA; v_gene: TRBV12-3/TRBV12-4; abundance: many; CDR3aa: CASSLYSGKQYF; CDR3nt: TGTGCCAGCAGTTTGTACTCCGGCAAGCAGTACTTC
j_gene: TRBJ2-1; d_gene: TRBD1; v_gene: TRBV7-6; abundance: few; CDR3aa: CASGQGTGPYNEQFF; CDR3nt: TGTGCCAGCGGCCAGGGGACAGGTCCCTACAATGAGCAGTTCTTC
j_gene: TRBJ2-7; d_gene: TRBD2; v_gene: TRBV11-3; abundance: many; CDR3aa: CASSLGGLPSYNEQYF; CDR3nt: TGTGCCAGCAGCTTAGGGGGACTACCTTCATACAATGAGCAGTACTTC
j_gene: TRBJ1-5; d_gene: NA; v_gene: TRBV6-5; abundance: once; CDR3aa: CASSEEGFYSNQPQHF; CDR3nt: TGTGCCAGCAGTGAAGAAGGGTTTTATAGCAATCAGCCCCAGCATTTT
j_gene: TRBJ2-1; d_gene: NA; v_gene: TRBV7-2; abundance: medium-sized; CDR3aa: CASSLFVSTGYSYEQFF; CDR3nt: TGTGCCAGCAGCTTATTCGTGTCGACAGGCTACTCCTACGAGCAGTTCTTC
j_gene: TRBJ1-1; d_gene: NA; v_gene: TRBV6-1; abundance: few; CDR3aa: CASRSRGYTEAFF; CDR3nt: TGTGCCAGCAGGTCCAGGGGATACACTGAAGCTTTCTTT
j_gene: TRBJ2-1; d_gene: NA; v_gene: TRBV6-1; abundance: many; CDR3aa: CASRLIGTDNEQFF; CDR3nt: TGTGCCAGCAGACTCATCGGGACTGACAATGAGCAGTTCTTC
j_gene: TRBJ2-7; d_gene: NA; v_gene: TRBV28; abundance: many; CDR3aa: CASRYRMGGYEQYF; CDR3nt: TGTGCCAGCCGCTACCGAATGGGGGGCTACGAGCAGTACTTC
j_gene: TRBJ1-6; d_gene: NA; v_gene: TRBV6-1; abundance: NA; CDR3aa: CASSEVLLVRLGYNSPLHF; CDR3nt: TGTGCCAGCAGTGAAGTTCTGCTGGTTCGGTTAGGCTATAATTCACCCCTCCACTTT
j_gene: TRBJ2-3; d_gene: NA; v_gene: TRBV6-1; abundance: NA; CDR3aa: CASSQLDQTQYF; CDR3nt: TGTGCCAGCAGCCAACTAGATCAGACGCAGTATTTT
j_gene: TRBJ2-3; d_gene: NA; v_gene: TRBV6-1; abundance: many; CDR3aa: CASSPYRARADTQYF; CDR3nt: TGTGCCAGCAGTCCCTACAGGGCCAGGGCAGATACGCAGTATTTT
j_gene: TRBJ2-1; d_gene: TRBD2; v_gene: TRBV11-3; abundance: medium-sized; CDR3aa: CASSPGAGEGTFSYEQFF; CDR3nt: TGTGCCAGCAGCCCCGGGGCGGGAGAAGGGACCTTCTCCTACGAGCAGTTCTTC
j_gene: TRBJ1-1; d_gene: NA; v_gene: TRBV6-1; abundance: many; CDR3aa: CASSSAGLGQNTEAFF; CDR3nt: TGTGCCAGCAGTTCCGCAGGGTTGGGACAGAACACTGAAGCTTTCTTT
j_gene: TRBJ2-2; d_gene: NA; v_gene: TRBV24-1; abundance: NA; CDR3aa: CATSVRTGELFF; CDR3nt: TGTGCCACCAGTGTGAGGACCGGGGAGCTGTTTTTT
j_gene: TRBJ2-7; d_gene: TRBD2; v_gene: TRBV7-2; abundance: medium-sized; CDR3aa: CASSFYLAGDVDSYEQYF; CDR3nt: TGTGCCAGCAGCTTTTATCTAGCGGGAGATGTAGACTCCTACGAGCAGTACTTC
j_gene: TRBJ2-1; d_gene: NA; v_gene: TRBV6-6; abundance: many; CDR3aa: CASSYMVGSYEQFF; CDR3nt: TGTGCCAGCAGTTACATGGTGGGGTCCTACGAGCAGTTCTTC
j_gene: TRBJ2-1; d_gene: NA; v_gene: TRBV12-3/TRBV12-4; abundance: many; CDR3aa: CASSPDSPVGVYEQFF; CDR3nt: TGTGCCAGCAGCCCCGATTCGCCGGTCGGGGTTTACGAGCAGTTCTTC
j_gene: TRBJ2-1; d_gene: NA; v_gene: TRBV11-3; abundance: NA; CDR3aa: CASSLGPTEGQETQFF; CDR3nt: TGTGCCAGCAGCTTAGGGCCGACAGAGGGCCAAGAGACCCAGTTCTTC
j_gene: TRBJ2-1; d_gene: TRBD2; v_gene: TRBV28; abundance: NA; CDR3aa: CASSWGTSGEQFF; CDR3nt: TGTGCCAGCAGTTGGGGGACTAGCGGGGAGCAGTTCTTC
j_gene: TRBJ2-1; d_gene: NA; v_gene: TRBV5-6; abundance: once; CDR3aa: CASSLDTSFTREQFF; CDR3nt: TGTGCCAGCAGCTTGGATACTAGTTTTACGCGTGAGCAGTTCTTC
j_gene: TRBJ2-3; d_gene: NA; v_gene: TRBV12-3/TRBV12-4; abundance: NA; CDR3aa: CASSLSITSTDTQYF; CDR3nt: TGTGCCAGCAGTTTGTCGATTACTAGCACAGATACGCAGTATTTT
j_gene: TRBJ1-6; d_gene: NA; v_gene: TRBV6-8; abundance: NA; CDR3aa: CASRMKKESPLHF; CDR3nt: TGTGCCAGCAGAATGAAAAAAGAATCACCCCTCCACTTT